Detailed here is one T cell receptor beta chain. Its specificity is unknown. Here immunoSEQ multiplex PCR was the method, and the copy in TCRdb shows in-frame clones only, minus some. The sample records 150,000 to 200,000 clones, around 93% being singletons. V dropped 3 bases and J dropped 5; count of bases not matched to a gene: 9. The CDR3 loop spans 16 amino acids. CDR1 is MNHEY and CDR2 is SVGEGT in the germline V gene. The sample comes from a study of T cell responses to AZD1222 COVID-19 vaccine. Broader study findings: Most donors were white British, females outnumbered males, and clonal diversity was possibly underestimated. Unmutated regions of variants are reportedly targeted by nearly half of spike-specific TCRs. Without day 14 samples, only post-peak T cell repertoires were studied.

The chain combines TRBV6-2 or TRBV6-3 with TRBJ2-5; TRBD2 aligns across 10 bases. This clonotype was obtained from an adult who received the AZD1222 COVID-19 vaccine. Sequencing was performed on peripheral blood, taken 28 days after the second AZD1222 dose. The CDR3 coding sequence is TGTGCCAGCAGTTATGGACAGCGGGGGGGCCGGGAGACCCAGTACTTC. This sequence encodes CASSYGQRGGRETQYF.